Below, 5 T cell receptor beta chains from the same sample are listed, as sequenced in a study of technical replicates of blood from a handful of donors. The data were produced by immunoSEQ multiplex PCR, yet TCRdb's version contains in-frame clones alone and is incomplete. The data hold 73,000 or so clones, with 91% observed a single time. Sequenced input: T cells isolated from PBMCs. These receptors were taken from a human donor in good health.

The chain employs TRBV5-1 and TRBJ2-3; D is perhaps TRBD2 (5 bases). CDR1 SGHRS and CDR2 YFSETQ come from the germline V gene. V lost 3 bases and J 3 bases, leaving 11 bases between the germline ends. This CDR3 has 14 residues. The chain's CDR3 is CASSSDLPTDTQYF. CDR3 DNA: TGCGCCAGCAGCTCGGACTTACCGACAGATACGCAGTATTTT.

This sequence joins TRBV9 and TRBJ2-2, with 10 bases that match TRBD1. Germline V gene data show CDR1 as SGDLS and CDR2 as YYNGEE. The CDR3 loop spans 17 amino acids. V lost 0 bases, J lost 2 bases, and 4 bases stayed unmatched. This chain's CDR3 is CASSVDGQGGNTGELFF. The CDR3 DNA follows: TGTGCCAGCAGCGTAGATGGACAGGGGGGTAACACCGGGGAGCTGTTTTTT.

This clone was picked up one time. The chain links TRBV6-5 to TRBJ1-2; 9 bases fit TRBD1. Germline CDR1 MNHEY, CDR2 SVGAGI. J lost 0 bases, V lost 6 bases, and 5 bases had no gene match. The CDR3 consists of 15 residues. The CDR3 reads CASRPGQGANYGYTF. The DNA for the CDR3 is TGTGCCAGCAGGCCGGGACAGGGAGCTAACTATGGCTACACCTTC.

The rearrangement links TRBV11-3 to TRBJ2-7; no reliable D call. The ends were cut back, 5 bases at V and 2 bases at J, with 7 bases in the middle. CDR1 SGHNT and CDR2 YENEEA come from the germline V gene. CDR3 length: 12 residues. CDR3 region: CASSGEAYEQYF. In nucleotides, the CDR3 is TGTGCCAGCAGCGGAGAAGCCTACGAGCAGTACTTC.

The V call is TRBV11-2, the J call TRBJ2-4; a possible D gene is TRBD2 (5 bases). CDR1 and CDR2 (germline): SGHAT, FQNNGV. Trimming cost V 0 bases and J 2 bases, with 23 bases left between them. The CDR3 runs to 20 residues. The CDR3 sequence is CASSLEVGLIALRSKNIQYF. CDR3 nucleotides: TGTGCCAGCAGCTTAGAAGTGGGCCTCATAGCGTTACGGTCCAAAAACATTCAGTACTTC.